This passage covers 30 T cell receptor beta chains from one sample sequenced in a study of post-analysis software for immune sequencing data. Study results and caveats: Patients had higher frequencies than controls of roughly five TRBV segments, including TRBV5-6, TRBV5-1 and TRBV20-1.

The antigens of these receptors remain unknown. cDNA libraries of TCR beta carried unique molecular identifiers. One entry per CDR3 protein results from TCRdb running MiXCR on the PCR reads. There are 450,000 or so distinct CDR3 sequences in the sample; 40% to 55% occur only once, and 9.5% to 13% lies in the top ten. The material sequenced was blood. The source of these receptors is a girl aged 5 to 17 with multiple sclerosis.

This clonotype was found a few times. J is TRBJ1-1 and V is TRBV20-1, with no clear D. Germline V lookup: CDR1 DFQATT, CDR2 SNEGSKA (reference sequence). This CDR3 region has 14 residues. The V end lost 3 bases, the J end lost 4 bases, and 15 bases lay between the germline ends. The CDR3 spells CSARGLGSGTEAFF. CDR3 nucleotides: TGCAGTGCTAGGGGTTTGGGGAGCGGCACTGAAGCTTTCTTT.

In this sample, this clonotype turned up a few times. The genes are TRBV7-2 and TRBJ2-2; D is undetermined. V shed 5 bases and J shed 5 bases, with 15 bases lying between them. The CDR3 covers 15 residues. Germline V gives CDR1 SGHTA, CDR2 FQGNSA. In DNA, the CDR3 is TGTGCCAGCAGCCCCAGTGGGGTTCGGACCGGGGAGCTGTTTTTT. Amino acids: CASSPSGVRTGELFF.

This clonotype was detected only a few times. This chain uses TRBV7-3 with TRBJ2-1; TRBD2 aligns across 10 bases. CDR1 and CDR2 (germline): SGHTA, FQGTGA. V shed 5 bases and J 0 bases; nucleotides not matched to a gene: 7. The CDR3 sequence is 17 residues long. The DNA for the CDR3 is TGTGCCAGCAGCCTAAAGGCTAGCGGGAGCTCCTACAATGAGCAGTTCTTC. Residues: CASSLKASGSSYNEQFF.

The chain links TRBV28 to TRBJ2-7; the D gene is possibly TRBD2 (5 bases). The germline V gene encodes CDR1 MDHEN and CDR2 SYDVKM. This CDR3 is built from 15 residues. Trimming took 3 bases from V and 0 from J, leaving 12 bases between them. CDR3 DNA sequence: TGTGCCAGCAGTTTCATCCGGGGTGGCTCCTACGAGCAGTACTTC. It specifies CASSFIRGGSYEQYF.

This rearrangement joins TRBV29-1 to TRBJ2-7, with D unresolved. Trimming pared 5 bases from V and 0 bases from J, leaving 11 bases between. Germline CDR1 reads SQVTM; CDR2 reads ANQGSEA. There are 13 residues in the CDR3. The CDR3 here is CSVCASSSYEQYF. CDR3 bases: TGCAGCGTTTGCGCGAGTAGCTCCTACGAGCAGTACTTC.

As for this clonotype: One end of the junction fails to match germline, which may point to a read error. This rearrangement joins TRBV12-3 or TRBV12-4 to TRBJ2-1, with TRBD2 matching over 10 bases. The CDR3 has 13 residues. For the CDR3, the DNA is TGTGCCAGCAGTCTAGCGGGAGAAGGTGAGCAGTTCTTC. Amino acids: CASSLAGEGEQFF.

This chain joins TRBV7-9 and TRBJ2-4; either TRBD1 or TRBD2 may fit D (5 bases each). The J call may be in error: the DNA end matches TRBJ2-7 better. This CDR3 is built from 13 residues. Germline V gives CDR1 SEHNR, CDR2 FQNEAQ (reference sequence). The CDR3 region has the DNA TGTGCCAGCAGCTGGGACCCCAGAGACGAGCAGTACTTC. The encoded protein is CASSWDPRDEQYF.

The genes are TRBV14 and TRBJ2-4, with a tentative D call TRBD2 (6 bases). CDR1 SGHDN and CDR2 FVKESK come from the germline V gene. Trimming shortened V by 1 base and J by 0 bases, and 7 bases separated the two germline ends. The length of the CDR3 is 15 residues. In nucleotides, the CDR3 is TGTGCCAGCAGCCAAGGGAGGGTAGCCAAAAACATTCAGTACTTC. Protein product: CASSQGRVAKNIQYF.

The chain recombines TRBV6-2 or TRBV6-3 with TRBJ2-7, with D uncertain. The CDR3 is 11 residues long. In germline, CDR1 is MNHEY, CDR2 SVGEGT. V shed 2 bases and J shed 6 bases, with 5 bases lying between them. The CDR3 bases are TGTGCCAGCAGTTACGGGGTCGAGCAGTACTTC. Protein: CASSYGVEQYF.

This clonotype was seen more than once but under ten times. The chain is built from TRBV6-6 and TRBJ2-1; 7 nucleotides line up with TRBD2. The junction had 2 bases not matched to a gene; V was cut back by 0 bases and J by 6 bases. This CDR3 region has 14 residues. Germline CDR1 is MNHNY and CDR2 is SVGAGI (reference sequence). The CDR3 loop reads CASSYSSSGNEQFF. CDR3 sequence (DNA): TGTGCCAGCAGTTACTCTTCTAGCGGCAATGAGCAGTTCTTC.

This clonotype was found once. The rearrangement uses TRBV5-1 and TRBJ1-1; 10 bases are shared with TRBD1. Germline V CDR1 and CDR2: SGHRS, YFSETQ. With 4 bases clipped from V and 0 bases from J, the junction kept 6 bases outside the gene matches. The CDR3 has 16 amino acids. CDR3 in amino acids: CASSDWTGGMNTEAFF. Written as DNA, the CDR3 is TGCGCCAGCAGCGACTGGACAGGGGGAATGAACACTGAAGCTTTCTTT.

The V and J genes are TRBV9 and TRBJ2-1, with D possibly called TRBD1 or TRBD2 (6 bases each). V lost 4 bases and J lost 9, with 11 bases in between. This CDR3 region has 12 residues. The germline V gene has CDR1 SGDLS and CDR2 YYNGEE. The CDR3: CASSSGAGEQFF. CDR3 DNA: TGTGCCAGCAGCTCGGGGGCGGGTGAGCAGTTCTTC.

The J gene is TRBJ2-3, the V gene TRBV7-6; D is undetermined. The V end lost 3 bases, the J end lost 4 bases, and 8 bases lay between the germline ends. CDR1 and CDR2 (germline): SGHVS, FNYEAQ. The CDR3 spans 13 residues. CDR3 DNA sequence: TGTGCCAGCAGCTTGGACCGCCCAGATACGCAGTATTTT. Residues: CASSLDRPDTQYF.

This clonotype was seen only once. This chain joins TRBV28 and TRBJ1-2; no clear D gene. Germline-derived CDR1 and CDR2 are MDHEN and SYDVKM. The CDR3 runs 8 residues. Trimming removed 10 bases at V and 9 bases at J, with 6 bases between. The CDR3 spells CATTRYTF. CDR3 DNA sequence: TGTGCCACCACCCGCTACACCTTC.

This clonotype was detected a few times. J is TRBJ2-5 and V is TRBV20-1, with 7 bases matching TRBD1. CDR3 length equals 13 residues. The ends lost 5 bases at V and 4 bases at J; junction bases unmatched: 7. In germline, CDR1 is DFQATT, CDR2 SNEGSKA (reference sequence). The CDR3 bases are TGCAGTGCTGACAGGGCGGGTCGAGAGACCCAGTACTTC. Amino acids: CSADRAGRETQYF.

The sample holds a few counts of this clonotype. This sequence joins TRBV5-1 and TRBJ2-5; no clear D gene. In germline, CDR1 is SGHRS, CDR2 YFSETQ. The CDR3 spans 14 residues. V gave up 7 bases and J gave up 1 base, with 14 bases separating them. CDR3 nucleotide sequence: TGCGCCAGCGGCCTCGGGTCCTCCCAAGAGACCCAGTACTTC. This gives the protein CASGLGSSQETQYF.

The chain carries TRBV20-1 and TRBJ2-7, with 7 bases fitting TRBD2. CDR1 is DFQATT, CDR2 SNEGSKA, per germline (reference sequence). The CDR3 spans 13 residues. Germline trimming cut 3 bases from V and 1 base from J; bases unmatched to any gene: 3. The DNA of the CDR3 is TGCAGTGCTAGGACTAGCAGATCCTACGAGCAGTACTTC. This translates into CSARTSRSYEQYF.

This chain links TRBV28 with TRBJ1-5; perhaps TRBD1 as D (5 bases). Trimming removed 3 bases from V and 3 bases from J, with 12 bases in between. The CDR3 spans 15 residues. Germline V gene sequence: CDR1 MDHEN, CDR2 SYDVKM. The CDR3 nucleotides read TGTGCCAGCAGTTTCGGGACGGGGCACAATCAGCCCCAGCATTTT. It is translated as CASSFGTGHNQPQHF.

The CDR3 sequence is CASSLARLAGYNEQFF. CDR3 coding DNA: TGTGCCAGCAGCTTAGCGCGGCTAGCGGGTTACAATGAGCAGTTCTTC. V gene TRBV7-2 combines with J gene TRBJ2-1, with 8 bases that match TRBD2. Germline V lookup: CDR1 SGHTA, CDR2 FQGNSA. The ends lost 0 bases at V and 4 bases at J; junction bases unmatched: 5. The CDR3 has 16 residues. Filled out from reference TRBV7-2 and TRBJ2-1, the complete variable domain reads GAGVSQSPSNKVTEKGKDVELRCDPISGHTALYWYRQSLGQGLEFLIYFQGNSAPDKSGLPSDRFSAERTGGSVSTLTIQRTQQEDSAVYLCASSLARLAGYNEQFFGPGTRLTVL.

On this clonotype: The junction departs from germline at one end; a sequencing error may be responsible. The chain recombines TRBV20-1 with TRBJ2-7; D ambiguous. Judging by the DNA end, TRBJ2-5 fits better; the J call may be wrong. This CDR3 contains 14 residues. The germline V gene encodes CDR1 DFQATT and CDR2 SNEGSKA (reference sequence). The CDR3 DNA reads TGCAGTGTTAGAGATTTGTCTATGTACGAGACCCAGTACTTC. This encodes CSVRDLSMYETQYF.

The chain is built from TRBV20-1 and TRBJ2-7; D is ambiguous. The CDR3 covers 15 residues. Germline CDR1 reads DFQATT; CDR2 reads SNEGSKA (reference sequence). V was cut by 0 bases and J by 0 bases, with 12 bases left in between. In DNA form, the CDR3 reads TGCAGTGCTAGAGATCTTACGGAGATCTCCTACGAGCAGTACTTC. Amino acid sequence: CSARDLTEISYEQYF.

The genes are TRBV6-5 and TRBJ1-2; D perhaps matches TRBD1 (5 bases). The CDR3 is made up of 13 amino acids. CDR1 and CDR2 (germline): MNHEY, SVGAGI. The V and J ends lost 6 bases and 3 bases respectively, with 11 bases between them. The CDR3 here is CASRAGIHYGYTF. CDR3 bases: TGTGCCAGCAGGGCAGGGATCCACTATGGCTACACCTTC.

This chain uses TRBV20-1 with TRBJ1-2; D unclear. The CDR3 runs 14 residues. From germline, CDR1 is DFQATT and CDR2 SNEGSKA (reference sequence). Trimming cost V 6 bases and J 0 bases, with 14 bases left between them. The CDR3 DNA reads as TGCAGTGCGCCGATTAGGGTCACTAACTATGGCTACACCTTC. Translated, it gives CSAPIRVTNYGYTF.

V is TRBV15 and J is TRBJ2-5, with 9 bases aligning to TRBD2. The CDR3 is 16 residues long. CDR1 is LNHNV and CDR2 is YYDKDF in the germline V gene (reference sequence). The V segment lost 1 base and the J segment 5 bases; nucleotides outside the gene matches: 8. The CDR3, as DNA: TGTGCCACCAGCAGAGCCCTCGGGACTAGCCGGGAGACCCAGTACTTC. It encodes CATSRALGTSRETQYF. Variable domain in full (rest from reference TRBV15 and TRBJ2-5): DAMVIQNPRYQVTQFGKPVTLSCSQTLNHNVMYWYQQKSSQAPKLLFHYYDKDFNNEADTPDNFQSRRPNTSFCFLDIRSPGLGDTAMYLCATSRALGTSRETQYFGPGTRLLVL.

This chain uses TRBV7-8 with TRBJ2-1; perhaps TRBD2 as D (5 bases). CDR3 size: 15 residues. Germline CDR1 and CDR2: SGHVS and FQNEAQ. Trimming stripped 4 bases from V and 8 bases from J, with 18 bases between. Here the CDR3 DNA reads TGTGCCAGCAGCTCCGAAAGATTAAGCGGCCATGAGCAGTTCTTC. Its translation is CASSSERLSGHEQFF.

V usage is TRBV12-3 or TRBV12-4 and J usage is TRBJ1-2; D remains unclear. V was clipped by 4 bases and J by 1 base, with 1 base between them. The CDR3 is 11 residues long. The CDR3 nucleotides are TGTGCCAGCAGTTATAACTATGGCTACACCTTC. This encodes CASSYNYGYTF.

J is TRBJ2-7 and V is TRBV15; D uncertain. The germline CDR1 and CDR2 sequences are LNHNV and YYDKDF (reference sequence). CDR3 length: 13 amino acids. The V and J ends lost 0 bases and 2 bases respectively, with 5 bases between them. CDR3 region: CATSRDSPYEQYF. CDR3 in DNA: TGTGCCACCAGCAGAGATAGCCCCTACGAGCAGTACTTC.

The chain uses TRBV6-5 and TRBJ2-3; 9 nucleotides agree with TRBD2. The CDR3 is made up of 15 amino acids. Looked up from germline, CDR1 is MNHEY and CDR2 is SVGAGI. With V trimmed by 3 bases and J by 6 bases, 7 bases remained unmatched. DNA for the CDR3: TGTGCCAGCAGTTATAGGCGGGAGGGTGACGATACGCAGTATTTT. Its protein is CASSYRREGDDTQYF.

The V and J genes are TRBV5-1 and TRBJ2-1, with D possibly TRBD2 on 7 matching bases. V was clipped by 7 bases and J by 1 base, with 21 bases between them. Germline loops: CDR1 SGHRS, CDR2 YFSETQ. The CDR3 length is 17 residues. DNA of the CDR3: TGCGCCAGCGGCCCGGGGGGCCCAGCCCTTTCCTACAATGAGCAGTTCTTC. This translates into CASGPGGPALSYNEQFF.

A few counts support this clonotype. One junction end disagrees with the germline gene, perhaps due to a read error. The gene calls are TRBV6-5 and TRBJ1-1, with 8 bases aligning to TRBD1. Germline V CDR1 and CDR2: MNHEY, SVGAGI. This CDR3 region has 13 residues. Here the CDR3 reads CASCYTGGTEAFF. In nucleotides, the CDR3 is TGTGCCAGCTGTTATACAGGGGGCACTGAAGCTTTCTTT.